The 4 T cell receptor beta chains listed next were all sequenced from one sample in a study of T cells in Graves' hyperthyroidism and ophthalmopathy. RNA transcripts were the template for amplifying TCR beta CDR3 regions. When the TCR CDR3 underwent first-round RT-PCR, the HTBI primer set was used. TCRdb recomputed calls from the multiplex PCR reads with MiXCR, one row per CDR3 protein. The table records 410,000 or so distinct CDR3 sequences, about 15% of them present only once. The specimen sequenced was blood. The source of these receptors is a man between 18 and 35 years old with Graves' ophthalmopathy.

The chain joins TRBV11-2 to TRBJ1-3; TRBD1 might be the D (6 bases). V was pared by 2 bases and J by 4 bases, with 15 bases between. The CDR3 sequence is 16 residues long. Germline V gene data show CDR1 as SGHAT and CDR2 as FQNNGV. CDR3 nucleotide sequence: TGTGCCAGCAGCTTACAATATGCGGGGGCAGGAAACACCATATATTTT. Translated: CASSLQYAGAGNTIYF.

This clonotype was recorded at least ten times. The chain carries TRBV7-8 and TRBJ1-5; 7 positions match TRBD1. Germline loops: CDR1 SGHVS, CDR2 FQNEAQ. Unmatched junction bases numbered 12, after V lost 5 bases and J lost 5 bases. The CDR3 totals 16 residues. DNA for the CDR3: TGTGCCAGCAGCAGTTATGGGGGCAGGGGGGATCAGCCCCAGCATTTT. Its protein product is CASSSYGGRGDQPQHF.

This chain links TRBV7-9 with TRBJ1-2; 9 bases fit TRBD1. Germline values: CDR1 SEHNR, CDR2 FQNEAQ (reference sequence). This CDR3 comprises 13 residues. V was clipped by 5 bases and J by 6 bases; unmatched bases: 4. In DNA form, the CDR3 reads TGTGCCAGCAGCGCGGACAGGGGTCATGGCTACACCTTC. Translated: CASSADRGHGYTF.

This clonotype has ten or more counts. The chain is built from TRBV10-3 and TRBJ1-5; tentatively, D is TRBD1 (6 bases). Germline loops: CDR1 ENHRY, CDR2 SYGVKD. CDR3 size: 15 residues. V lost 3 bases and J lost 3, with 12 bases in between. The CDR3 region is CAISDRTADNQPQHF. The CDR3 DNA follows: TGTGCCATCAGTGACAGGACAGCCGACAATCAGCCCCAGCATTTT.